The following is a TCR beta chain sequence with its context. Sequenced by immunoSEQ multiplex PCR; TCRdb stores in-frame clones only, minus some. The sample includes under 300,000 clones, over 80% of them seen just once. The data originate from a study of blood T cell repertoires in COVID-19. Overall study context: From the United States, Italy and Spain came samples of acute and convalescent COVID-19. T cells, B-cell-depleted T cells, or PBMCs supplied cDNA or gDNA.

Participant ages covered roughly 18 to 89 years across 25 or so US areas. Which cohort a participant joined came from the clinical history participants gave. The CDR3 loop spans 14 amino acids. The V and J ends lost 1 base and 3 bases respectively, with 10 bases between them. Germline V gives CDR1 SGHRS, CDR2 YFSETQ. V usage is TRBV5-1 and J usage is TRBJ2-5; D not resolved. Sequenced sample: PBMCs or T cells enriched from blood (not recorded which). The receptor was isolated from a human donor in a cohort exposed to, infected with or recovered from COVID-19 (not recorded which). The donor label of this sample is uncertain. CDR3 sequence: CASSLQRPKETQYF. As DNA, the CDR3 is TGCGCCAGCAGCTTGCAGCGTCCTAAAGAGACCCAGTACTTC.